This T cell receptor beta chain was identified during a study of identical twins. TCRdb reprocessed the 5' RACE reads with MiXCR, giving one entry per CDR3 protein. The sample holds some 460,000 distinct CDR3 sequences; around 14% are singletons and the top ten take more than 0.5%. CDR1 and CDR2 (germline): MNHEY, SVGEGT. V gave up 6 bases and J gave up 3 bases; unmatched junction bases: 10. The length of the CDR3 is 16 residues. These data were likewise used in another study, on yellow fever vaccine responses in identical twins.

This TCR was recovered from a woman in her late teens or twenties in good health. This chain uses TRBV6-2 or TRBV6-3 with TRBJ2-1, with TRBD1 identical over 8 bases. Sequencing was performed on CD4+ T cells sorted from blood. DNA of the CDR3: TGTGCCAGCAGGTCTGACAGGGGAGGTAGCTACAATGAGCAGTTCTTC. This gives the protein CASRSDRGGSYNEQFF.